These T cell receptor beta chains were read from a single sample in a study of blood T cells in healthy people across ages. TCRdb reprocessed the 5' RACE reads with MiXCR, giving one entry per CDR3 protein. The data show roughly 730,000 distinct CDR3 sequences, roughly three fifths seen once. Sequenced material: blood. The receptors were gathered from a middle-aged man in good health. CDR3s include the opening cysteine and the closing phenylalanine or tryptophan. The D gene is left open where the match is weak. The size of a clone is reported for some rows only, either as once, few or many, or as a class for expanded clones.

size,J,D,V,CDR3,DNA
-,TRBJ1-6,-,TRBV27,CASKAQVNSPLHF,TGTGCCAGCAAAGCGCAGGTCAATTCACCCCTCCACTTT
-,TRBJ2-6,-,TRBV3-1,CASSQGERGAPGANVLTF,TGTGCCAGCAGCCAAGGAGAACGGGGGGCGCCTGGGGCCAACGTCCTGACTTTC
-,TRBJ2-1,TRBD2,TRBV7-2,CASSRAGVWNEQFF,TGTGCCAGCAGCAGGGCGGGAGTGTGGAATGAGCAGTTCTTC
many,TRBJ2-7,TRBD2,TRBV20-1,CSARELAGTHEQYF,TGCAGTGCTAGAGAGCTAGCGGGAACCCACGAGCAGTACTTC
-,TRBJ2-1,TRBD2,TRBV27,CASSPSLAPTSYNEQFF,TGTGCCAGCAGCCCGTCACTAGCGCCGACCTCCTACAATGAGCAGTTCTTC
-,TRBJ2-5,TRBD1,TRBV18,CASSPGTGGMETQYF,TGTGCCAGCTCGCCCGGGACAGGTGGGATGGAGACCCAGTACTTC
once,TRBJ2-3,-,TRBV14,CASSQNILDTQYF,TGTGCCAGCAGCCAAAACATCTTAGATACGCAGTATTTT
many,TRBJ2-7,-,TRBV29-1,CSAAQGDYEQYF,TGCAGCGCCGCACAGGGAGATTACGAGCAGTACTTC
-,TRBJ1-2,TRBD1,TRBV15,CATSRTGTGYGYTF,TGTGCCACCAGCAGGACAGGGACTGGCTATGGCTACACCTTC
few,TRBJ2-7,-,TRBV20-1,CSARDLNGGPYEQYF,TGCAGTGCTAGAGATCTAAACGGGGGGCCCTACGAGCAGTACTTC
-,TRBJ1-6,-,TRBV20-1,CSARDPGKLYSPLHF,TGCAGTGCTAGAGATCCAGGGAAGTTATATTCACCCCTCCACTTT
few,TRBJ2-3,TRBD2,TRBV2,CASSRGGDTQYF,TGTGCCAGCAGTCGGGGGGGAGATACGCAGTATTTT
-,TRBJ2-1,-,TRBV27,CASSFPGQSYNEQFF,TGTGCCAGCAGTTTCCCGGGACAATCCTACAATGAGCAGTTCTTC
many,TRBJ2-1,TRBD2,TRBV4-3,CASSLGTSGSYNEQFF,TGCGCCAGCAGCCTTGGGACTAGCGGGAGCTACAATGAGCAGTTCTTC
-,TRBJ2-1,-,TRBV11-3,CASSLVLQPRVWGSTYNEQFF,TGTGCCAGCAGCTTAGTTCTTCAGCCCCGCGTTTGGGGGAGTACCTACAATGAGCAGTTCTTC
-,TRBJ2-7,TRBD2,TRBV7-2,CASSLGLAGGQRTSSYEQYF,TGTGCCAGCAGCCTCGGACTAGCGGGAGGACAAAGGACTTCCTCCTACGAGCAGTACTTC
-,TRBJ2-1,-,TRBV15,CATRPAAYNEQFF,TGTGCCACCAGACCAGCGGCATACAATGAGCAGTTCTTC
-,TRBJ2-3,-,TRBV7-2,CASSLGTGRGTDTQYF,TGTGCCAGCAGCTTAGGAACAGGGCGGGGCACAGATACGCAGTATTTT
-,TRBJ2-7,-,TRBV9,CASSVGASPYEQYF,TGTGCCAGCAGCGTAGGGGCATCCCCTTACGAGCAGTACTTC
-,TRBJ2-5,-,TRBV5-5,CASSKVVAGTQETQYF,TGTGCCAGCAGCAAGGTGGTCGCGGGGACCCAAGAGACCCAGTACTTC
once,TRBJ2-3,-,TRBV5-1,CASSLTGRGSDTDTQYF,TGCGCCAGCAGCCTAACCGGTCGGGGGTCGGACACAGATACGCAGTATTTT
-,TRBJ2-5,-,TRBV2,CASSEAVAGETQYF,TGTGCCAGCAGTGAAGCCGTTGCGGGGGAGACCCAGTACTTC
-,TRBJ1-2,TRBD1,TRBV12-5,CASGTTKDRVEGYTF,TGTGCTAGTGGGACTACTAAAGACAGGGTTGAAGGCTACACCTTC
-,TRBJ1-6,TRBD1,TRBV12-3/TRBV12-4,CASTDRGNSPLHF,TGTGCCAGCACAGACAGGGGTAATTCACCCCTCCACTTT
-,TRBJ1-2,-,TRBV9,CASKGLYYGYTF,TGTGCCAGCAAGGGGCTCTACTATGGCTACACCTTC
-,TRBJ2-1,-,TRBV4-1,CASSHEVTSANEQFF,TGCGCCAGCAGCCATGAGGTGACTAGTGCCAATGAGCAGTTCTTC
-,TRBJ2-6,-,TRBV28,CASSTGGANVLTF,TGTGCCAGCAGTACGGGAGGGGCCAACGTCCTGACTTTC
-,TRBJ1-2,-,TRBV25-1,CASSGEDGNSGYGYTF,TGTGCCAGCAGTGGAGAGGACGGAAACTCGGGCTATGGCTACACCTTC
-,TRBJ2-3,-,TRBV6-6,CALQGAEGTDTQYF,TGTGCCCTACAAGGGGCCGAGGGCACAGATACGCAGTATTTT
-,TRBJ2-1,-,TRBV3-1,CASSQERGGLGDEQFF,TGTGCCAGCAGCCAAGAGCGTGGGGGACTTGGGGATGAGCAGTTCTTC
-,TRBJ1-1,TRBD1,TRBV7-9,CASSSSGGFDTEAFF,TGTGCCAGCAGCTCTTCAGGGGGTTTCGACACTGAAGCTTTCTTT
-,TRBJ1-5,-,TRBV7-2,CASSLGESNQPQHF,TGTGCCAGCAGCTTGGGGGAGAGCAATCAGCCCCAGCATTTT
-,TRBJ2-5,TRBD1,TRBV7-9,CASSLDRGTETQYF,TGTGCCAGCAGCTTGGACAGGGGTACGGAGACCCAGTACTTC
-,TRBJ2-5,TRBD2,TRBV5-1,CASAQTSGRSQETQYF,TGCGCCAGCGCGCAAACTAGCGGTCGCTCACAAGAGACCCAGTACTTC
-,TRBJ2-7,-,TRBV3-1,CASSQVVQGPYEQYF,TGTGCCAGCAGCCAAGTCGTTCAGGGTCCCTACGAGCAGTACTTC
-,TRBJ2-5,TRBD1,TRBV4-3,CASSHVTGSGETQYF,TGCGCCAGCAGCCATGTGACAGGGAGTGGAGAGACCCAGTACTTC
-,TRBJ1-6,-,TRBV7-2,CASSLTVSPLHF,TGTGCCAGCAGCTTAACGGTTTCACCCCTCCACTTT
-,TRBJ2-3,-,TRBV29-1,CSVDRQITDTQYF,TGCAGCGTTGATCGGCAGATCACAGATACGCAGTATTTT
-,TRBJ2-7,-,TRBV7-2,CASSPRTGYYEQYF,TGTGCCAGCAGCCCTCGGACGGGATACTACGAGCAGTACTTC
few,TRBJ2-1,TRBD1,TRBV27,CASGTGTGRQFF,TGTGCCAGCGGTACAGGGACAGGGCGGCAGTTCTTC
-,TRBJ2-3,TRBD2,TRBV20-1,CSATVPLLAGKYTDTQYF,TGCAGTGCTACGGTACCACTACTAGCGGGGAAATACACAGATACGCAGTATTTT
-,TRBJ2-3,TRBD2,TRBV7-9,CASSLILGGGTQYF,TGTGCCAGCAGCTTAATTTTGGGCGGGGGAACGCAGTATTTT
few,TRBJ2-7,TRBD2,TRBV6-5,CASSPGGGPNEQYF,TGTGCCAGCAGTCCGGGGGGGGGCCCCAACGAGCAGTACTTC
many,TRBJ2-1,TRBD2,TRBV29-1,CSVGTLAGGGEQFF,TGCAGCGTTGGGACACTAGCGGGAGGTGGTGAGCAGTTCTTC
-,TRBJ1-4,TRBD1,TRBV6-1,CATKDRGGKLFF,TGTGCCACCAAGGACAGGGGTGGAAAACTGTTTTTT
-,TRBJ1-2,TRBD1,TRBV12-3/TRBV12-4,CASRRNRGRGYTF,TGTGCCAGCAGGAGGAACAGGGGGCGCGGCTACACCTTC
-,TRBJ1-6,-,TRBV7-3,CASKLGTDNSPLHF,TGTGCCAGCAAGCTTGGCACAGACAATTCACCCCTCCACTTT
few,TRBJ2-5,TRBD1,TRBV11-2,CASSWTGERAQYF,TGTGCCAGCAGCTGGACAGGGGAGAGGGCCCAGTACTTC
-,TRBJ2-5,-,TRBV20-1,CSARAETQYF,TGCAGTGCTAGAGCTGAGACCCAGTACTTC
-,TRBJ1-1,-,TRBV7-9,CASSSFLMGGGPNTEAFF,TGTGCCAGCAGCTCCTTTCTAATGGGGGGGGGACCGAACACTGAAGCTTTCTTT
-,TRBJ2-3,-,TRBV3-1,CASSQGSGSVPDTQYF,TGTGCCAGCAGCCAAGGGAGCGGTTCTGTCCCAGATACGCAGTATTTT
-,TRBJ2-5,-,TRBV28,CASSLYQGEVETQYF,TGTGCCAGCAGTTTATATCAGGGGGAGGTGGAGACCCAGTACTTC